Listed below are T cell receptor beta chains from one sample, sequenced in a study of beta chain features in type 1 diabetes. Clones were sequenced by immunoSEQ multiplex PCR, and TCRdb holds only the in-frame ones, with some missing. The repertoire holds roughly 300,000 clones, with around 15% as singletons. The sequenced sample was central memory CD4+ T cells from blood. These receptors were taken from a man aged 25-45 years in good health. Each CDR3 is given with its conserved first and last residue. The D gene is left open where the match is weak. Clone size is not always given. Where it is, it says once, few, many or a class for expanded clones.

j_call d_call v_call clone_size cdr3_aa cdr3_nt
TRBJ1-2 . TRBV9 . CASSVGYEGDGYTF TGTGCCAGCAGCGTAGGGTACGAGGGAGACGGCTACACCTTC
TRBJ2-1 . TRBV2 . CASSEYRDNEQFF TGTGCCAGCAGTGAATATCGGGACAATGAGCAGTTCTTC
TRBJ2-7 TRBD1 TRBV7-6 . CASSAGQADEQYF TGTGCCAGCAGCGCCGGACAGGCTGACGAGCAGTACTTC
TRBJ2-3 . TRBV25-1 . CASSVVHTQYF TGTGCCAGCAGTGTCGTGCATACGCAGTATTTT
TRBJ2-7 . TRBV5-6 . CASSLGLYEQYF TGTGCCAGCAGCTTGGGCCTCTACGAGCAGTACTTC
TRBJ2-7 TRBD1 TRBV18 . CASSPGDSFSYEQYF TGTGCCAGCTCACCCGGGGACAGTTTTTCCTACGAGCAGTACTTC
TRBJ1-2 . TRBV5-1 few CASSWGERTAGGYTF TGCGCCAGCAGCTGGGGTGAAAGGACGGCTGGGGGCTACACCTTC
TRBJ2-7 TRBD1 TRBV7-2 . CASSSRDRGEQYF TGTGCCAGCAGCTCTCGGGACAGGGGTGAGCAGTACTTC
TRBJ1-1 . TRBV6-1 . CASSQWDKNTEAFF TGTGCCAGCAGCCAGTGGGACAAGAACACTGAAGCTTTCTTT
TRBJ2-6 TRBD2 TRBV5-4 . CASSFPRTSGNAGANVLTF TGTGCCAGCAGCTTCCCCCGGACTAGCGGTAACGCTGGGGCCAACGTCCTGACTTTC
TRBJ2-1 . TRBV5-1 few CASSEGNEQFF TGCGCCAGCAGCGAGGGAAATGAGCAGTTCTTC
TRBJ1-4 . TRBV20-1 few CSADYRGKLFF TGCAGTGCTGATTACCGGGGAAAACTGTTTTTT
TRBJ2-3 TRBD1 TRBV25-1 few CASSGRTGVTDTQYF TGTGCCAGCAGTGGTAGGACAGGAGTCACAGATACGCAGTATTTT
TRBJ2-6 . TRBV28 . CASTEWGAGANVLTF TGTGCCAGCACCGAGTGGGGGGCTGGGGCCAACGTCCTGACTTTC
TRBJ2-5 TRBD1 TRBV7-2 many CASRPTGVGETQYF TGTGCCAGCAGGCCAACAGGGGTCGGAGAGACCCAGTACTTC
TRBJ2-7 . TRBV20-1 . CSARGGYEQYF TGCAGTGCTAGGGGGGGCTACGAGCAGTACTTC
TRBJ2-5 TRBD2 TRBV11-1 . CASSLALAGGETQYF TGTGCCAGCAGCTTAGCTTTAGCGGGAGGGGAGACCCAGTACTTC
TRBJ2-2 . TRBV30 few CAWSLNSKAGELFF TGTGCCTGGAGCTTGAACTCCAAGGCCGGGGAGCTGTTTTTT
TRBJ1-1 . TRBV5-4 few CASSPSGRQFTEAFF TGTGCCAGCAGCCCCTCTGGCAGACAGTTCACTGAAGCTTTCTTT
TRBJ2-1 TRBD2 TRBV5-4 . CASSLSSGGPRPYNEQFF TGTGCCAGCAGCTTGAGTAGCGGGGGGCCTAGACCTTACAATGAGCAGTTCTTC
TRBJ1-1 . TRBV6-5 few CASSWGEDTEAFF TGTGCCAGCAGTTGGGGAGAGGACACTGAAGCTTTCTTT
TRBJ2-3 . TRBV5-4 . CASSPWTRRDTQYF TGTGCCAGCAGCCCTTGGACCAGAAGAGATACGCAGTATTTT
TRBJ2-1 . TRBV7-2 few CASSFGLERHEQFF TGTGCCAGCAGCTTCGGACTTGAACGGCATGAGCAGTTCTTC
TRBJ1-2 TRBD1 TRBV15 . CATSRGTGGSYGYTF TGTGCCACCAGCAGAGGGACAGGTGGTAGCTATGGCTACACCTTC
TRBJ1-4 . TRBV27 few CASSLMTGGIGKLFF TGTGCCAGCAGTTTAATGACAGGCGGTATTGGAAAACTGTTTTTT
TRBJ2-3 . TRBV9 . CASSVADTQYF TGTGCCAGCAGCGTCGCCGATACGCAGTATTTT
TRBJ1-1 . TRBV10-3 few CAISSGYNTEAFF TGTGCCATCAGTAGTGGATACAACACTGAAGCTTTCTTT
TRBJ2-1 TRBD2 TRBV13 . CASSPLAGVSYNEQFF TGTGCCAGCAGCCCACTAGCGGGAGTTTCCTACAATGAGCAGTTCTTC
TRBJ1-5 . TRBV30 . CAWSVQGGLGQPQHF TGTGCCTGGAGCGTACAGGGAGGCTTAGGGCAGCCCCAGCATTTT
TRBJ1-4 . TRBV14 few CASSQGPGEDEKLFF TGTGCCAGCAGCCAAGGGCCAGGGGAGGATGAAAAACTGTTTTTT
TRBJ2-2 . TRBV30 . CAGGNTGELFF TGTGCCGGGGGTAACACCGGGGAGCTGTTTTTT
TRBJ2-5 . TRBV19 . CASSMADGIEETQYF TGTGCCAGTAGTATGGCGGACGGAATTGAAGAGACCCAGTACTTC
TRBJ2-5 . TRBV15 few CATSRGFTSTQETQYF TGTGCCACCAGCAGAGGGTTCACTAGCACGCAAGAGACCCAGTACTTC
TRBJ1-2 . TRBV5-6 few CASSLAPEGGYTF TGTGCCAGCAGCTTGGCTCCGGAAGGGGGCTACACCTTC
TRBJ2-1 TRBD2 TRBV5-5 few CASSQGLAAYNEQFF TGCGCCAGCAGCCAAGGACTAGCGGCCTACAATGAGCAGTTCTTC
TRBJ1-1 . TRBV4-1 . CASSQPGLNKGEAFF TGCGCCAGCAGCCAGCCGGGACTGAACAAGGGGGAAGCTTTCTTT
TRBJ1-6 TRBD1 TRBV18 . CASSPDRVGNSPLHF TGTGCCAGCTCACCAGACAGGGTCGGGAATTCACCCCTCCACTTT
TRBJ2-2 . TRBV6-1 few CASRQGYDYGELFF TGTGCCAGCAGACAGGGCTACGATTACGGGGAGCTGTTTTTT
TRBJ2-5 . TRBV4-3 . CASSFGTGLPLQETQYF TGCGCCAGCAGCTTCGGGACGGGGCTACCACTTCAAGAGACCCAGTACTTC
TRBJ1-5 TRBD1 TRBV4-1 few CASSQVPGTANQPQHF TGCGCCAGCAGCCAAGTACCCGGGACAGCGAATCAGCCCCAGCATTTT
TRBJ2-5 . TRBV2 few CASSVSVQETQYF TGTGCCAGCAGCGTTAGCGTCCAAGAGACCCAGTACTTC
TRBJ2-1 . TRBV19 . CASSSGTVYEQFF TGTGCCAGTAGTAGCGGGACGGTCTATGAGCAGTTCTTC
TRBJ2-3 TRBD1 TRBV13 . CASSFRGRGTDTQYF TGTGCCAGCAGTTTCAGGGGGAGAGGGACAGATACGCAGTATTTT
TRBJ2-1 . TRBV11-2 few CASSRGARVREQFF TGTGCCAGCAGCCGAGGGGCTAGGGTAAGGGAGCAGTTCTTC
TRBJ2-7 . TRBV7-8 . CASSLVQTSYEQYF TGTGCCAGCAGCTTAGTACAAACTTCCTACGAGCAGTACTTC
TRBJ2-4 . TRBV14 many CASSQAGSIQYF TGTGCCAGCAGCCAAGCGGGCAGCATTCAGTACTTC
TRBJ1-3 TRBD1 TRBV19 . CASSPGQGYGNTIYF TGTGCCAGTAGTCCGGGACAGGGGTATGGAAACACCATATATTTT
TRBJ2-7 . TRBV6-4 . CASSDLAVEDVPYEQYF TGTGCCAGCAGTGACCTCGCCGTGGAAGATGTTCCCTACGAGCAGTACTTC
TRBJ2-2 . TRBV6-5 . CASSYVVGANTGELFF TGTGCCAGCAGTTACGTGGTGGGAGCTAACACCGGGGAGCTGTTTTTT
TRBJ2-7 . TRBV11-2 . CASSRGIDYEQYF TGTGCCAGCAGCCGAGGGATAGACTACGAGCAGTACTTC
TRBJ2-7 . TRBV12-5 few CASGLLSSYEQYF TGTGCTAGTGGTTTGCTCTCTTCCTACGAGCAGTACTTC
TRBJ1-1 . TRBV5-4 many CASSLGGTNTEAFF TGTGCCAGCAGCTTGGGAGGGACCAACACTGAAGCTTTCTTT
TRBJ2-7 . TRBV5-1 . CARDKRKTYEQYF TGCGCGAGGGATAAGAGGAAAACCTACGAGCAGTACTTC
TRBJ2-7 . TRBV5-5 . CASSALGGYEQYF TGTGCCAGCAGCGCCTTAGGGGGCTACGAGCAGTACTTC
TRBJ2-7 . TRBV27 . CASSLTGSRSEQYF TGTGCCAGCAGTTTAACAGGGTCCCGCTCCGAGCAGTACTTC